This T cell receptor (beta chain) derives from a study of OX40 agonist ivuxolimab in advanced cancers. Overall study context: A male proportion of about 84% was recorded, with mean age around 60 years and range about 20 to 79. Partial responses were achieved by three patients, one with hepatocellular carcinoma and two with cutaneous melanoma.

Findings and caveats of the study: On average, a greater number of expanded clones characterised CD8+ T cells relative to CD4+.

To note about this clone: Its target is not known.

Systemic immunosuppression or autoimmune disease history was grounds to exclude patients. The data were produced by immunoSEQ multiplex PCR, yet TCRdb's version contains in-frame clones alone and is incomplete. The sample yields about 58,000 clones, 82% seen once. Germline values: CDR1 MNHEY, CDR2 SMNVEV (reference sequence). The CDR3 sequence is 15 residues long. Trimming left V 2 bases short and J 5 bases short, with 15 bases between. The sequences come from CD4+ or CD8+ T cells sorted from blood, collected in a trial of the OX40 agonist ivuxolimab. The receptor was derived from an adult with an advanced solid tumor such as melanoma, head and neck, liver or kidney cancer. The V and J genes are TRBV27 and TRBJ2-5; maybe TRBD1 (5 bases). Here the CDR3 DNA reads TGTGCCAGCAGTTTACAGGGTAGGCTTGGGGAGACCCAGTACTTC. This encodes CASSLQGRLGETQYF.